The clone carrying this T cell receptor beta chain was seen a few times. Extraction of RNA preceded its reverse transcription into cDNA, which served as the sequencing template. The assay was immunoSEQ multiplex PCR, and TCRdb's table has in-frame clones only and misses some. The data hold 250,000 or so clones, with 67% observed a single time. The data were obtained in a study of CD8+ T cells in alopecia areata. The germline V gene has CDR1 GTSNPN and CDR2 SVGIG (reference sequence). This CDR3 spans 14 amino acids. With 4 bases clipped from V and 2 bases from J, the junction kept 5 bases outside the gene matches.

V usage is TRBV30 and J usage is TRBJ2-3; the match to TRBD2 covers 8 bases. Sequenced here: CD4+ T cells sorted from blood, sampled at week 0. The sequence was obtained from a human donor with alopecia areata. CDR3 DNA: TGTGCCTGGAATAGCGGGGAGTACACAGATACGCAGTATTTT. Its protein is CAWNSGEYTDTQYF. Drawing the rest from reference TRBV30 and TRBJ2-3, the complete variable domain is SQTIHQWPATLVQPVGSPLSLECTVEGTSNPNLYWYRQAAGRGLQLLFYSVGIGQISSEVPQNLSASRPQDRQFILSSKKLLLSDSGFYLCAWNSGEYTDTQYFGPGTRLTVL.